The rows below give T cell receptor beta chains drawn from one sample of a study of CD8 T cells in Susac syndrome. MiXCR, run by TCRdb on the immunoSEQ multiplex PCR reads, gives a single entry per CDR3 protein. The table has 90,000 or so distinct CDR3 sequences, over 85% seen once; the top ten hold less than 0.35%. Sequenced material: CD8+ T cells from PBMCs. These receptors came from a human donor in good health. CDR3s leave out the opening cysteine and the closing phenylalanine or tryptophan. The order of the fields is J gene, V gene, CDR3 protein.

TRBJ2-2	TRBV25-1	ASRSAAGYIGELF
TRBJ1-1	TRBV12-3/TRBV12-4	ASSSDRTPEAF
TRBJ2-1	TRBV14	ASSQGAGRLGNEQF
TRBJ1-4	TRBV12-5	ASGKRQGSTNEKLF
TRBJ2-7	TRBV29-1	SVQILGQGYEQY
TRBJ2-7	TRBV27	ASSSGGRYEQY
TRBJ1-3	TRBV4-2	ASSQDRNTIY
TRBJ1-2	TRBV27	ASSTSRDRFLYGYT
TRBJ2-1	TRBV15	ATSRDRDVEQF
TRBJ2-7	TRBV20-1	SARDLRGRSPYEQY
TRBJ2-7	TRBV7-8	ASSLIAGSEQY
TRBJ1-1	TRBV10-3	ATMVGNTEAF
TRBJ2-2	TRBV29-1	SVESFSVTRELF
TRBJ1-1	TRBV5-1	ASSSREDGTEAF
TRBJ2-1	TRBV6-6	ASSLTASEQF
TRBJ1-2	TRBV7-9	ASSSGRGQAGYYGYT
TRBJ1-2	TRBV27	ASSLRETGNYGYT
TRBJ2-5	TRBV7-9	ASGRGETQY
TRBJ1-6	TRBV18	ASSPPERDYNSPLH
TRBJ1-1	TRBV11-2	ASSRSNTEAF
TRBJ2-7	TRBV12-3/TRBV12-4	ASSRDHEQY
TRBJ2-1	TRBV7-9	ASSWAAYNEQF
TRBJ1-2	TRBV9	ASSGRRYGYT
TRBJ2-2	TRBV5-4	ASSFTGRGAGELF
TRBJ1-2	TRBV5-1	ASSTGPGTGGELYGYT
TRBJ1-2	TRBV2	ASRYTAYGYT
TRBJ2-7	TRBV27	ASSSGAGTYEQY
TRBJ1-2	TRBV29-1	SVEDRWSGYT
TRBJ1-4	TRBV9	ASSNGQGFEKLF
TRBJ2-7	TRBV13	ASSASLAYEQY
TRBJ2-7	TRBV20-1	SAPFGGTSGGGYYEQY
TRBJ1-2	TRBV23-1	ASSQREAGAYGYT
TRBJ1-2	TRBV6-7	ASSSLQGAWYGYT
TRBJ2-1	TRBV29-1	SGNRGAKIEQF
TRBJ2-7	TRBV5-6	ASSSGPETTYEQY
TRBJ2-6	TRBV29-1	SAGTVISGANVLT
TRBJ1-2	TRBV27	ASRGTEDYYGYT
TRBJ2-1	TRBV14	ASSPRRYYYNEQF
TRBJ1-3	TRBV29-1	SVQGGNTIY
TRBJ2-1	TRBV19	ASSLWDRGEGYNEQF
TRBJ2-1	TRBV12-3/TRBV12-4	ASSLGTYNEQF
TRBJ2-1	TRBV23-1	ASSHSAGHEQF
TRBJ2-7	TRBV7-9	ASARDGAYEQY
TRBJ2-5	TRBV11-3	ASSLARDSVQETQY
TRBJ1-2	TRBV20-1	SASGQGEYGYT
TRBJ2-3	TRBV7-9	ASSPRTSGSTDTQY
TRBJ1-5	TRBV5-5	ASTGTANQPQH
TRBJ1-2	TRBV7-9	ASRGADSMGYT
TRBJ1-1	TRBV10-2	ASTVGGQANTEAF
TRBJ1-5	TRBV7-6	ASSLEQGANQPQH
TRBJ1-1	TRBV2	ASSKGGQGLMNTEAF